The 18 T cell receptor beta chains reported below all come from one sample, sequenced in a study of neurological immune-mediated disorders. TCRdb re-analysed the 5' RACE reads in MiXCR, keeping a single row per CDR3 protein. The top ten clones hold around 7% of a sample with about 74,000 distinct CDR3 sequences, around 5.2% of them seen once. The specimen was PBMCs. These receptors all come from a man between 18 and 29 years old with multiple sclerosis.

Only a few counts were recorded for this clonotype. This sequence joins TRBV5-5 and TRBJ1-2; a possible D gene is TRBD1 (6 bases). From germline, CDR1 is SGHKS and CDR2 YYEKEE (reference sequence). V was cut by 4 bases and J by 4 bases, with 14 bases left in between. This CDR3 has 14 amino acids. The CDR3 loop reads CASSPREGGYGYTF. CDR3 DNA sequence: TGTGCCAGCAGCCCGCGGGAAGGGGGCTATGGCTACACCTTC. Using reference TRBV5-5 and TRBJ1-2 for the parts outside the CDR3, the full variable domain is DAGVTQSPTHLIKTRGQQVTLRCSPISGHKSVSWYQQVLGQGPQFIFQYYEKEERGRGNFPDRFSARQFPNYSSELNVNALLLGDSALYLCASSPREGGYGYTFGSGTRLTVV.

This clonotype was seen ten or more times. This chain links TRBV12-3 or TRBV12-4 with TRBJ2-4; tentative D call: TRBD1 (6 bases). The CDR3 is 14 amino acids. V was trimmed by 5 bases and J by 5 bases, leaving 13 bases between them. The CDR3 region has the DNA TGTGCCAGCAGTCAGGGACCAGGGGAAAACATTCAGTACTTC. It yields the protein CASSQGPGENIQYF.

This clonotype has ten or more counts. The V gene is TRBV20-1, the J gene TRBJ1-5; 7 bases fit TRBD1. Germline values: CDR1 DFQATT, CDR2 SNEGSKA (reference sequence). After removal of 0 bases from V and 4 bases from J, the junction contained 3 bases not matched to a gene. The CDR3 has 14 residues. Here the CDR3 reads CSARDQGGNQPQHF. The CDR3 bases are TGCAGTGCTAGAGATCAGGGGGGAAATCAGCCCCAGCATTTT.

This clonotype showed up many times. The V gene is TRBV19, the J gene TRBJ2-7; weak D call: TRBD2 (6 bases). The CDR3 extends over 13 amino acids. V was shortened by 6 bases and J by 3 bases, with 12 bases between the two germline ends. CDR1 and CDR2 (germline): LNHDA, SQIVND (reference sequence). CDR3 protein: CASSTRDLYEQYF. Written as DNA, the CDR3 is TGTGCCAGTAGCACGCGGGATCTCTACGAGCAGTACTTC.

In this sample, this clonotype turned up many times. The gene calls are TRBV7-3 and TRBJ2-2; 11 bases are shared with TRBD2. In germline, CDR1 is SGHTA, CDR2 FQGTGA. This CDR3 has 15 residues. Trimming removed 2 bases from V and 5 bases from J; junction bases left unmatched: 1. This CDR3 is CASSLGLAGTGELFF. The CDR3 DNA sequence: TGTGCCAGCAGCTTAGGACTAGCGGGTACCGGGGAGCTGTTTTTT.

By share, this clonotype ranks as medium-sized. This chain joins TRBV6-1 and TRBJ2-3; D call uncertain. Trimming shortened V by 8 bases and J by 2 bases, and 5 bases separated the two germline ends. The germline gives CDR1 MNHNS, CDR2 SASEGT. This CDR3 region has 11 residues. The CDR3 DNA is TGTGCCAGCTCTTCCACAGATACGCAGTATTTT. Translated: CASSSTDTQYF.

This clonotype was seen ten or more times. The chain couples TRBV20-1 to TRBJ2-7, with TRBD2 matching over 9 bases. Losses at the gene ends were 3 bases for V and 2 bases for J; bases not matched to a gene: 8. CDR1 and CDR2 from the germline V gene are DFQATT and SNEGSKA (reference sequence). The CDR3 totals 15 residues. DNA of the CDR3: TGCAGTGCTAGGGCCCGCGGGGGGGCGGCCTACGAGCAGTACTTC. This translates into CSARARGGAAYEQYF.

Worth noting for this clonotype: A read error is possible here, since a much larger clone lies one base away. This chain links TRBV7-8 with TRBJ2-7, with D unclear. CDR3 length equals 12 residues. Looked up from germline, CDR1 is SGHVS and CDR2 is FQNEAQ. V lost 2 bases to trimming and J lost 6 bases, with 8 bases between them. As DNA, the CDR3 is TGTGCCAGCAGCTTAACCCCCACCGAGCAGTACTTC. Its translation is CASSLTPTEQYF.

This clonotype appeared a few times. The CDR3 DNA reads as TGTGCCAGCACACAGGAGGCCCACCATGGCTACACCTTC. This translates into CASTQEAHHGYTF. This chain uses TRBV6-2 or TRBV6-3 with TRBJ1-2, with a weak D call TRBD1 (5 bases). In germline, CDR1 is MNHEY, CDR2 SVGEGT. Trimming shortened V by 7 bases and J by 6 bases, and 15 bases separated the two germline ends. This CDR3 has 13 amino acids.

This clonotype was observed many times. The CDR3 sequence: CASSGGQGPPTGDPGELFF. For the CDR3, the DNA is TGCGCCAGCAGCGGGGGACAGGGGCCCCCAACAGGGGATCCTGGGGAGCTGTTTTTT. V is TRBV5-1 and J is TRBJ2-2, with 10 bases matching TRBD1. Trimming took 4 bases from V and 8 from J; bases not matched to a gene: 20. The CDR3 totals 19 residues. Looked up from germline, CDR1 is SGHRS and CDR2 is YFSETQ. The complete variable domain, with remaining parts taken from reference TRBV5-1 and TRBJ2-2, reads KAGVTQTPRYLIKTRGQQVTLSCSPISGHRSVSWYQQTPGQGLQFLFEYFSETQRNKGNFPGRFSGRQFSNSRSEMNVSTLELGDSALYLCASSGGQGPPTGDPGELFFGEGSRLTVL.

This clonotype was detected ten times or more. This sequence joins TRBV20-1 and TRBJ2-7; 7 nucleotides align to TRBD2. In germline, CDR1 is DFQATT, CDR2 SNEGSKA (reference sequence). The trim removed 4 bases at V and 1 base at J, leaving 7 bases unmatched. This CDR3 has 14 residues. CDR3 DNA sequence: TGCAGTGCTAATCAGCGGGGATATTCCTACGAGCAGTACTTC. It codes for CSANQRGYSYEQYF.

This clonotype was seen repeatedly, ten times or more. The CDR3 reads CASSYPTGVNTEAFF. In nucleotides, the CDR3 is TGTGCCAGCAGCTATCCGACAGGCGTGAACACTGAAGCTTTCTTT. The V gene is TRBV7-6, the J gene TRBJ1-1; possibly TRBD1 for D (6 bases). Germline CDR1 reads SGHVS; CDR2 reads FNYEAQ. V was clipped by 4 bases and J by 0 bases, with 12 bases between them. The CDR3 sequence is 15 residues long.

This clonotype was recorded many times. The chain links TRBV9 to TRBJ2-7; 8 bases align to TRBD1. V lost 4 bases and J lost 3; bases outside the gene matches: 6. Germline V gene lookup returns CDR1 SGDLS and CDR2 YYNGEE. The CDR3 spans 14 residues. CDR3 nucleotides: TGTGCCAGCAGCCCGACAGGGGCATACTACGAGCAGTACTTC. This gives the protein CASSPTGAYYEQYF.

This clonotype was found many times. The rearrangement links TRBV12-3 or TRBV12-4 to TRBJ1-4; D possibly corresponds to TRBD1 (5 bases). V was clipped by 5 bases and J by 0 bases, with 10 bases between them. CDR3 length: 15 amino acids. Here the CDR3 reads CASSRGATTNEKLFF. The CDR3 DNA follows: TGTGCCAGCAGTCGAGGGGCGACAACTAATGAAAAACTGTTTTTT.

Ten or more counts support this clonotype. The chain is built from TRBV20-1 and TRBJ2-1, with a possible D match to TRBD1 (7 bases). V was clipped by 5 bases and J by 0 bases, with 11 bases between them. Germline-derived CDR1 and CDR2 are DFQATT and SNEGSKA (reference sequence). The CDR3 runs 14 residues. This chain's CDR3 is CSAARDSSYNEQFF. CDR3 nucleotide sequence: TGCAGTGCTGCGCGGGACAGCTCCTACAATGAGCAGTTCTTC.

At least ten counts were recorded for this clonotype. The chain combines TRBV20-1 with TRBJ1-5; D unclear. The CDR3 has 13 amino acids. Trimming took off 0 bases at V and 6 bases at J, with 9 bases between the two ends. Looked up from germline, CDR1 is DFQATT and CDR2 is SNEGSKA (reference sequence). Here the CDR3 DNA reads TGCAGTGCTAGAGATACGGGTAGTCAGCCCCAGCATTTT. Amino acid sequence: CSARDTGSQPQHF.

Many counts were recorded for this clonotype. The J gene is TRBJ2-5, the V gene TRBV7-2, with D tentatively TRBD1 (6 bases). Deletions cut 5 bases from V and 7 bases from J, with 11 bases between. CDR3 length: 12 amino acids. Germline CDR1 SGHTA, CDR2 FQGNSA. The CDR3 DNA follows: TGTGCCAGCAGCCCCCAAGGGGGGACCCAGTACTTC. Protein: CASSPQGGTQYF.

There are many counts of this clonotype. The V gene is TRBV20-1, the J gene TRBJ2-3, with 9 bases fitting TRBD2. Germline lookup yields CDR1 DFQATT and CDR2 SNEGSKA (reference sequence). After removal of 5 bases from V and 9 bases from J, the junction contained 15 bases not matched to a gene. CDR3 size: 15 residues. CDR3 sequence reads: CSAGPGVAGASTQYF. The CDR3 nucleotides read TGCAGTGCTGGCCCAGGGGTAGCGGGGGCCTCGACGCAGTATTTT.